This TCR beta chain was sequenced during a study of cytomegalovirus exposure and HLA in healthy donors. Study-level information: Roughly 92 million unique TCRs, all from HLA-typed donors, were included in an early release of the data.

Study-wide findings and caveats: The likely origin of a cluster of highly shared sequence variants was a sequencing artifact. Reported findings show TCR beta sequences accurately forecast HLA-A and HLA-B alleles in most subjects. In a later analysis, an Asian-associated ancestry cluster reportedly showed fewer N-insertions than the approximately 700-donor mean.

PCR was performed using 60 Vbeta and 13 Jbeta primers. The method was immunoSEQ multiplex PCR; TCRdb's version includes in-frame clones alone and lacks a portion of them. Among 150,000 to 200,000 clones listed, over 60% were seen once. There are 13 residues in the CDR3. The germline V gene encodes CDR1 MNHNY and CDR2 SVGAGI (reference sequence). V lost 10 bases and J lost 4; bases outside the gene matches: 9. Concerning this clone: As yet, its antigen is unknown.

Sequenced: PBMCs. V usage is TRBV6-6 and J usage is TRBJ1-2; 7 nucleotides agree with TRBD1. The sequence was collected from a woman aged 40 to 50 in good health and CMV-seronegative. The CDR3 region has the DNA TGTGCCACTTTACAGGGGTCCCCCTATGGCTACACCTTC. This sequence encodes CATLQGSPYGYTF.